These T cell receptor beta chains were read from a single sample in a study of metastatic and nonmetastatic thyroid tumors. TCRdb re-clonotyped the PCR reads via MiXCR. In the table there are over 15,000 clones, 25% to 30% of which are singletons. Sequencing input: tumor tissue. These receptors were obtained from a male donor with papillary thyroid cancer or a benign thyroid nodule (not recorded which). Some clones in this sample may be carry-over from other donors' samples. Each CDR3 is given with its conserved first and last residue. A D gene is named only where the DNA matches it firmly. Expanded clones are given a class, and other clones once, few, many or no size at all.

d_call	clone_size	j_call	v_call	cdr3_aa	cdr3_nt
-	medium-sized	TRBJ1-2	TRBV28	CASSPTNYGYTF	TGTGCCAGCAGTCCAACTAACTATGGCTACACCTTC
-	-	TRBJ2-1	TRBV7-3	CASSSRRVSYNEQFF	TGTGCCAGCAGCTCCCGGAGGGTCTCCTACAATGAGCAGTTCTTC
TRBD1	few	TRBJ2-7	TRBV3-1	CASSQGTGGSEQYF	TGTGCCAGCAGCCAAGGGACAGGGGGCAGTGAGCAGTACTTC
-	-	TRBJ2-7	TRBV27	CASSRTYSPQAYEQYF	TGTGCCAGCAGTCGGACCTACAGCCCACAAGCCTACGAGCAGTACTTC
TRBD1	-	TRBJ2-5	TRBV5-1	CASSLEGAGETQYF	TGCGCCAGCAGCTTGGAGGGGGCAGGAGAGACCCAGTACTTC
TRBD1	-	TRBJ1-2	TRBV11-3	CASSPRQGYGYTF	TGTGCCAGCAGCCCACGACAGGGCTATGGCTACACCTTC
TRBD2	-	TRBJ2-7	TRBV6-1	CASSLAGGTYEQYF	TGTGCCAGCAGTTTAGCGGGGGGGACCTACGAGCAGTACTTC
-	-	TRBJ1-1	TRBV6-6	CASSYQTGQAFF	TGTGCCAGCAGTTACCAGACAGGACAAGCTTTCTTT
-	medium-sized	TRBJ1-2	TRBV9	CASSVGGLLRSLNGYTF	TGTGCCAGCAGCGTAGGGGGCCTGCTTCGTTCACTTAATGGCTACACCTTC
TRBD2	-	TRBJ2-5	TRBV28	CASSLAGGGSGETQYF	TGTGCCAGCAGTTTAGCGGGGGGCGGTTCAGGAGAGACCCAGTACTTC
-	-	TRBJ2-1	TRBV20-1	CSARGGQHFYNEQFF	TGCAGTGCTAGAGGAGGGCAACACTTCTACAATGAGCAGTTCTTC
TRBD1	many	TRBJ1-2	TRBV11-3	CASSLTGGGYGYTF	TGTGCCAGCAGCCTTACAGGGGGCGGCTATGGCTACACCTTC
-	-	TRBJ2-7	TRBV28	CASSRLGEQYF	TGTGCCAGCAGTCGCCTGGGAGAGCAGTACTTC